The rows below give T cell receptor beta chains drawn from one sample of a study of vaccination and CD4 T cells after COVID-19. A single record per CDR3 protein comes from TCRdb applying MiXCR to the PCR reads. Of several thousand distinct CDR3 sequences listed, approximately 61% are singletons. No antigen has been identified for these receptors. Sequenced here: cultured CD4+ T cells from blood, sampled after SARS-CoV-2 vaccination. These receptors came from a human donor with COVID-19. The CDR3 runs from the conserved cysteine through the conserved F or W. D genes are given only for firm matches.

CDR3 | V | D | J
CSARDAGFINQPQHF | TRBV20-1 | . | TRBJ1-5
CASSLAAGGIGDTQYF | TRBV5-4 | TRBD2 | TRBJ2-3
CATSRDPFRGELFF | TRBV15 | . | TRBJ2-2
CSARVGQSYTEAFF | TRBV20-1 | TRBD1 | TRBJ1-1
CASSDPPGKETQYF | TRBV2 | . | TRBJ2-5
CAGREPGQGAYEQYF | TRBV6-1 | TRBD1 | TRBJ2-7
CASIINQSGTDNTEAFF | TRBV6-1 | TRBD1 | TRBJ1-1
CASSLVIATGELFF | TRBV11-3 | . | TRBJ2-2
CASRRGTGLYEQYF | TRBV6-2/TRBV6-3 | . | TRBJ2-7
CASRRGLGVPSGANVLTF | TRBV7-2 | . | TRBJ2-6
CASSPGQGGTEAFF | TRBV7-6 | TRBD1 | TRBJ1-1
CASSFPDRETEAFF | TRBV7-8 | TRBD1 | TRBJ1-1
CASSAITDTQYF | TRBV9 | . | TRBJ2-3
CASSLAGATEAFF | TRBV7-2 | . | TRBJ1-1
CASRTSGQETQYF | TRBV11-3 | TRBD2 | TRBJ2-5
CASSQGNSNTGELFF | TRBV6-1 | . | TRBJ2-2
CASSRDTGLAKNIQYF | TRBV19 | . | TRBJ2-4
CASGAGDIQYF | TRBV7-2 | . | TRBJ2-4
CASTPTRPQGFDYGYTF | TRBV28 | . | TRBJ1-2
CASSDNSGNQPQHF | TRBV6-1 | . | TRBJ1-5
CASSLQGTETQYF | TRBV5-1 | . | TRBJ2-5